The sample holds one count of the clone carrying this T cell receptor beta chain. Someone with COVID-19 had been met by exposed participants within 2 weeks before study entry. Germline CDR1 reads MNHEY; CDR2 reads SMNVEV (reference sequence). With V trimmed by 4 bases and J by 4 bases, 8 bases remained unmatched. CDR3 length: 16 amino acids. This sample was included in a study of blood T cell repertoires in COVID-19. Whole-study context: COVID-19 samples collected from the United States, Italy and Spain covered acute and convalescent phases.

Profiled with immunoSEQ multiplex PCR; TCRdb holds only in-frame clones, not every one. The sample shows 240,000 or so clones, around 89% of them seen only once. The origin of this receptor is a man over 45 who had been exposed to COVID-19. Sequencing was carried out using PBMCs or T cells enriched from blood (not recorded which). The chain combines TRBV27 with TRBJ2-1, with 9 positions matching TRBD1. The CDR3 bases are TGTGCCAGCAGTTCGACACGGGACAGGGCGTACAATGAGCAGTTCTTC. Amino acids: CASSSTRDRAYNEQFF.